Sequencing of this TCR beta chain was carried out in a study of technical replicates of blood from a handful of donors. Libraries were prepared by immunoSEQ multiplex PCR; TCRdb keeps only in-frame clonotypes and omits some of them. This table has about 6,900 clones, less than 96% appearing once. V trimming: 4 bases; J trimming: 9 bases; junction bases outside the gene matches: 10. CDR3 size: 16 residues. CDR1 is SGHNT and CDR2 is YENEEA in the germline V gene. The clonotype comes from a human donor in good health. Sequencing was performed on PBMCs. The J gene is TRBJ2-1, the V gene TRBV11-3, with 12 bases lining up with TRBD2. CDR3 amino acids: CASSSGLAGMTSEQFF. CDR3 DNA: TGTGCCAGCAGCTCAGGACTAGCGGGAATGACGAGTGAGCAGTTCTTC.